Shown below are 14 T cell receptor beta chains from a single sample sequenced in a study of blood T cell repertoires in COVID-19. Profiled with immunoSEQ multiplex PCR; TCRdb holds only in-frame clones, not every one. The table lists 50,000 or so clones, 84% of them singletons, with about 2.4% in the top ten. Material for sequencing was peripheral blood. The source of these receptors is a man aged 45-65 years with acute or convalescent COVID-19.

This clone appeared a few times. The chain employs TRBV2 and TRBJ2-1, with 12 positions matching TRBD2. The CDR3 covers 19 residues. The germline V gene encodes CDR1 SNHLY and CDR2 FYNNEI. V was clipped by 3 bases and J by 4 bases; unmatched bases: 13. The DNA of the CDR3 is TGTGCCAGCAGTGACATGAGGCTAGCGGGAGGGCCTCGGTACAATGAGCAGTTCTTC. Translated: CASSDMRLAGGPRYNEQFF.

This clone has a handful of counts. The chain is built from TRBV7-6 and TRBJ1-1; 9 nucleotides match TRBD1. The CDR3 totals 16 residues. The germline V gene encodes CDR1 SGHVS and CDR2 FNYEAQ. V was pared by 4 bases and J by 0 bases, with 6 bases of the junction left unmatched. In nucleotides, the CDR3 is TGTGCCAGCAGCTATGGACAGGGGCGGATGAACACTGAAGCTTTCTTT. The encoded protein is CASSYGQGRMNTEAFF.

The chain carries TRBV7-8 and TRBJ1-2; 8 bases agree with TRBD1. The CDR3 runs to 14 residues. The germline V gene has CDR1 SGHVS and CDR2 FQNEAQ. V gave up 5 bases and J gave up 9 bases; unmatched junction bases: 11. CDR3 in DNA: TGTGCCAGCAGCCCGAATAGGACAGGGTCGAGCTACACCTTC. Translation gives CASSPNRTGSSYTF.

The chain couples TRBV2 to TRBJ2-3; 13 positions match TRBD2. Looked up from germline, CDR1 is SNHLY and CDR2 is FYNNEI. The CDR3 has 15 amino acids. The V segment lost 6 bases and the J segment 4 bases; nucleotides outside the gene matches: 4. CDR3: CASSRTSGSADTQYF. CDR3 nucleotides: TGTGCCAGCAGCCGGACTAGCGGGAGCGCAGATACGCAGTATTTT.

The V gene is TRBV6-6, the J gene TRBJ1-2, with a tentative D call TRBD1 (5 bases). Trimming pared 5 bases from V and 5 bases from J, leaving 12 bases between. The CDR3 contains 13 residues. Germline V lookup: CDR1 MNHNY, CDR2 SVGAGI (reference sequence). The CDR3 spells CASSRQRRYGYTF. The CDR3 DNA reads TGTGCCAGCAGTCGACAGAGGAGATATGGCTACACCTTC.

The chain employs TRBV28 and TRBJ2-5; 7 bases agree with TRBD1. The CDR3 runs to 13 residues. Germline loops: CDR1 MDHEN, CDR2 SYDVKM. The trim removed 10 bases at V and 4 bases at J, leaving 9 bases unmatched. The CDR3 sequence: CAIRKRGPETQYF. The CDR3 nucleotides read TGTGCCATTCGGAAAAGGGGGCCAGAGACCCAGTACTTC.

This chain links TRBV7-4 with TRBJ2-4, with TRBD1 matching over 9 bases. The CDR3 sequence is 19 residues long. Trimming at V came to 5 bases and at J to 0 bases, leaving 14 bases not matched to a gene. The germline gives CDR1 SGHVT, CDR2 SQSDAQ. CDR3 sequence reads: CASSPAGQGPTVAKNIQYF. The CDR3 DNA sequence: TGTGCCAGCAGCCCTGCCGGACAGGGGCCAACCGTAGCCAAAAACATTCAGTACTTC. The whole variable domain, filled in from reference TRBV7-4 and TRBJ2-4, reads GAGVSQSPRYKVAKRGRDVALRCDSISGHVTLYWYRQTLGQGSEVLTYSQSDAQRDKSGRPSGRFSAERPERSVSTLKIQRTEQGDSAVYLCASSPAGQGPTVAKNIQYFGAGTRLSVL.

For the CDR3, the DNA is TGTGCCAGCAGCAAAGCGCCTACCGGGACTTGCGGGAGTACGTTTGGGACCGGGGAGCTGTTTTTT. Translating it yields CASSKAPTGTCGSTFGTGELFF. The rearrangement links TRBV21-1 to TRBJ2-2; no DNA check was done on the table's D call, TRBD2. TRBV21-1 is designated a pseudogene. The CDR3 covers 22 residues.

V is TRBV20-1 and J is TRBJ1-5; 10 bases match TRBD1. V was clipped by 3 bases and J by 4 bases; unmatched bases: 6. The CDR3 is 15 amino acids. The germline gives CDR1 DFQATT, CDR2 SNEGSKA (reference sequence). The DNA for the CDR3 is TGCAGTGCTAGTGATAGGACAGGGGGAAATCAGCCCCAGCATTTT. It translates to CSASDRTGGNQPQHF.

This sequence joins TRBV28 and TRBJ1-4, with 7 bases matching TRBD1. Germline V CDR1 and CDR2: MDHEN, SYDVKM. With V trimmed by 3 bases and J by 6 bases, 7 bases remained unmatched. This CDR3 region has 15 residues. The chain's CDR3 is CASSFLTGLYEKLFF. CDR3 in DNA: TGTGCCAGCAGTTTCCTGACAGGGTTGTATGAAAAACTGTTTTTT.

The V call is TRBV27, the J call TRBJ2-5; TRBD2 agrees at 9 bases. The length of the CDR3 is 16 residues. After removal of 5 bases from V and 0 bases from J, the junction contained 7 bases not matched to a gene. CDR1 MNHEY and CDR2 SMNVEV come from the germline V gene (reference sequence). The CDR3 nucleotides read TGTGCCAGCAGTGGGTATGCGGGGGGGTACCAAGAGACCCAGTACTTC. Protein product: CASSGYAGGYQETQYF.

The gene calls are TRBV7-9 and TRBJ2-5; 13 bases match TRBD2. The CDR3 is made up of 14 amino acids. The V and J ends lost 3 bases and 5 bases, in that order; junction bases with no gene match: 0. Per germline, CDR1 SEHNR and CDR2 FQNEAQ (reference sequence). The CDR3 reads CASSLGLAGETQYF. The DNA for the CDR3 is TGTGCCAGCAGCTTGGGACTAGCGGGGGAGACCCAGTACTTC.

This chain joins TRBV18 and TRBJ2-2; maybe TRBD2 (5 bases). Looked up from germline, CDR1 is KGHSH and CDR2 is LQKENI. The V gene lost 1 base and the J gene lost 4 bases, with 10 bases spanning the gap. This CDR3 is built from 15 residues. CDR3 bases: TGTGCCAGCTCACCACAGCGGAGTGTCACCGGGGAGCTGTTTTTT. It is translated as CASSPQRSVTGELFF.

The chain couples TRBV7-9 to TRBJ2-1; 9 nucleotides agree with TRBD1. Germline loops: CDR1 SEHNR, CDR2 FQNEAQ (reference sequence). The CDR3 loop spans 16 amino acids. Unmatched junction bases numbered 14, after V lost 6 bases and J lost 8 bases. The CDR3 DNA is TGTGCCAGCAGGACGTATTCCGGGACAGGGATCCATGAGCAGTTCTTC. Residues: CASRTYSGTGIHEQFF.